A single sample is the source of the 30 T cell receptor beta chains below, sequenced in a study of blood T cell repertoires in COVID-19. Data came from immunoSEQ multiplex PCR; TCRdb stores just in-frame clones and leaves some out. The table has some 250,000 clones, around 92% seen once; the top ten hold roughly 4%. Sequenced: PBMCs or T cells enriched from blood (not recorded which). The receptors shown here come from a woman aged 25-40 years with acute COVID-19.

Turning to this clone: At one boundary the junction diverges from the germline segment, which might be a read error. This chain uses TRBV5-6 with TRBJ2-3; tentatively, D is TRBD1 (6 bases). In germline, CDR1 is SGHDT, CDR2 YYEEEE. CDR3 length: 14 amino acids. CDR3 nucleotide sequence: TGTGCCAGCAGCTTGTACCAGGGGAGAGATGCGCAGTATTTT. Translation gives CASSLYQGRDAQYF.

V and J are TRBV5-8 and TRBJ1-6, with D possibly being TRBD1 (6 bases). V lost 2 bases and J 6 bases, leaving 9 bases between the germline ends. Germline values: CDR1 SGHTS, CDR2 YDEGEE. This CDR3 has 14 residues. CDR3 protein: CASSLQGGNSPLHF. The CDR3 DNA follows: TGTGCCAGCAGCTTACAGGGTGGTAATTCACCCCTCCACTTT.

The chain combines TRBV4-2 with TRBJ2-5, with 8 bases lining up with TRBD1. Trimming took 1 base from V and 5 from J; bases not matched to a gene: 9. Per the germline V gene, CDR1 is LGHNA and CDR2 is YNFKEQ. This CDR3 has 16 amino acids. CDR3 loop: CASSQGSDRGTETQYF. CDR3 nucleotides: TGTGCCAGCAGCCAAGGTTCCGACAGGGGAACGGAGACCCAGTACTTC.

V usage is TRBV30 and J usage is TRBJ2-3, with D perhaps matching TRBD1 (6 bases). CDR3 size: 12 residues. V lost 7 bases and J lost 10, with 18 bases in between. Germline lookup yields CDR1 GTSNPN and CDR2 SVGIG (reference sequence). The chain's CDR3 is CASGDIGVAQYF. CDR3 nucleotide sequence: TGTGCCTCCGGGGACATTGGGGTGGCGCAGTATTTT.

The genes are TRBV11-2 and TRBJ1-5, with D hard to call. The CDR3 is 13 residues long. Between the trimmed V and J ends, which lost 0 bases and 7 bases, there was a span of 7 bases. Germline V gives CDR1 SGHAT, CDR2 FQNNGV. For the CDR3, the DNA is TGTGCCAGCAGCTTAGACGTTGCGCAGCCCCAGCATTTT. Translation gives CASSLDVAQPQHF. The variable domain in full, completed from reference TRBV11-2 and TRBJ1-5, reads EAGVAQSPRYKIIEKRQSVAFWCNPISGHATLYWYQQILGQGPKLLIQFQNNGVVDDSQLPKDRFSAERLKGVDSTLKIQPAKLEDSAVYLCASSLDVAQPQHFGDGTRLSIL.

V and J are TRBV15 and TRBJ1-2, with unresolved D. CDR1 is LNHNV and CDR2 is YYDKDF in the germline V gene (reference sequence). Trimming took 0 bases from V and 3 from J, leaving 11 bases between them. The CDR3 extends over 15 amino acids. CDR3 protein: CATSRDLIRYYGYTF. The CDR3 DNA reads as TGTGCCACCAGCAGAGATCTCATCCGGTACTATGGCTACACCTTC.

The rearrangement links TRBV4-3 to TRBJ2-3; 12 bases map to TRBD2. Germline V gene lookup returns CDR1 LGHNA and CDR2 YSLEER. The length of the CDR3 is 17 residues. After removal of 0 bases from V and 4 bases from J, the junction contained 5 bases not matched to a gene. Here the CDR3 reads CASSQEWASGGADTQYF. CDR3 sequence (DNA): TGCGCCAGCAGCCAAGAGTGGGCTAGCGGGGGGGCAGATACGCAGTATTTT.

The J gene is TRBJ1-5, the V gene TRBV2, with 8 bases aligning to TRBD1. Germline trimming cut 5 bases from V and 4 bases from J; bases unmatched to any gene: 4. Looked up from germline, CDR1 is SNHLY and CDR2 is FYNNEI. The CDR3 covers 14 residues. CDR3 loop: CASSYDRGNQPQHF. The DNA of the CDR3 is TGTGCCAGCAGTTACGACAGGGGTAATCAGCCCCAGCATTTT.

The CDR3 DNA follows: TGTGCCAGCAGCCCCGGGACTAGCGGGGGGGCGAAGACCCAGTACTTC. It specifies CASSPGTSGGAKTQYF. This rearrangement joins TRBV7-3 to TRBJ2-5; 16 bases match TRBD2. The trim removed 5 bases at V and 6 bases at J, leaving 6 bases unmatched. Looked up from germline, CDR1 is SGHTA and CDR2 is FQGTGA. The CDR3 has 16 amino acids. Using reference TRBV7-3 and TRBJ2-5 for the parts outside the CDR3, the full variable domain is GAGVSQTPSNKVTEKGKYVELRCDPISGHTALYWYRQSLGQGPEFLIYFQGTGAADDSGLPNDRFFAVRPEGSVSTLKIQRTERGDSAVYLCASSPGTSGGAKTQYFGPGTRLLVL.

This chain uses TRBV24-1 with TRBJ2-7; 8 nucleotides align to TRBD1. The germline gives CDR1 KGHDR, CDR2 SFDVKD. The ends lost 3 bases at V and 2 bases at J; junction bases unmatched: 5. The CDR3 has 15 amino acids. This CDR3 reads CATSDPGTGAYEQYF. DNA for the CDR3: TGTGCCACCAGTGATCCCGGGACAGGAGCCTACGAGCAGTACTTC.

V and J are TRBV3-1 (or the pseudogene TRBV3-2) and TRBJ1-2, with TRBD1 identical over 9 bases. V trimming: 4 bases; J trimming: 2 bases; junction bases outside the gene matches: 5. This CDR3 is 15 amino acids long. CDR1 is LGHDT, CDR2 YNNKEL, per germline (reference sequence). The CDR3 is CASSRPGQGNYGYTF. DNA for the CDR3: TGTGCCAGCAGCCGACCGGGACAGGGCAACTATGGCTACACCTTC.

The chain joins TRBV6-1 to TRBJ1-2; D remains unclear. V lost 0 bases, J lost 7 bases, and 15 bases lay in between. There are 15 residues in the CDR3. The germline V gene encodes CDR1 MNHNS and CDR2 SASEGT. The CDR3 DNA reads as TGTGCCAGCAGTGAAGCTAACGGCGGAGGATTTGGCTACACCTTC. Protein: CASSEANGGGFGYTF.

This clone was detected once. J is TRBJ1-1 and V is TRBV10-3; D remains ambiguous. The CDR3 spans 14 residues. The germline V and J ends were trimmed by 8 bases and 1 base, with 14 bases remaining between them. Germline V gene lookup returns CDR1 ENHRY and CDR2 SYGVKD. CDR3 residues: CAICPEQPNTEAFF. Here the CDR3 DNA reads TGTGCCATCTGCCCGGAACAGCCGAACACTGAAGCTTTCTTT.

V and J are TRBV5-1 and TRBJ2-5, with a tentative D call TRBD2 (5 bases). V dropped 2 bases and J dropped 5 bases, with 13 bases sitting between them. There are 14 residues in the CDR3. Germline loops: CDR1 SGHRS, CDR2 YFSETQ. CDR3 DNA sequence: TGCGCCAGCAGCTTTGGAGACTACGGTGAGACCCAGTACTTC. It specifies CASSFGDYGETQYF.

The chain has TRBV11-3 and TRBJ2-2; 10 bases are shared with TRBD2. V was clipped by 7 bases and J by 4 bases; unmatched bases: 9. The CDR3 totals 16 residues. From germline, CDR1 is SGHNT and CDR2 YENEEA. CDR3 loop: CASTASGGRSTGELFF. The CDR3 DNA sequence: TGTGCCAGCACGGCTAGCGGGGGAAGGAGCACCGGGGAGCTGTTTTTT.

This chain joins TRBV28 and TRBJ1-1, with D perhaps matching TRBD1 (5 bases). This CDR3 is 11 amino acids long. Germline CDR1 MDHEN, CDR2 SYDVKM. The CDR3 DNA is TGTGCGACCAATCGGGGGGTTGAAGCTTTCTTT. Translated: CATNRGVEAFF.

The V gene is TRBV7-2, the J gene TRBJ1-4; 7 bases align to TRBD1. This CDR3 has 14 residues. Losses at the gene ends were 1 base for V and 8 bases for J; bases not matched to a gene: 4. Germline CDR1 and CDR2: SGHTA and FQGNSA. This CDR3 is CASSLDRGIEKLFF. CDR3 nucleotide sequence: TGTGCCAGCAGCTTAGACAGGGGAATAGAAAAACTGTTTTTT.

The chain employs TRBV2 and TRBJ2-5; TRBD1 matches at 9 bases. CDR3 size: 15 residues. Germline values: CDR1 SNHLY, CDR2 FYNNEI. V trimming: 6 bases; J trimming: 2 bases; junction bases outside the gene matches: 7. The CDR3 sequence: CASSDDRGFQETQYF. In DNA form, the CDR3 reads TGTGCCAGCAGCGACGACAGGGGGTTTCAAGAGACCCAGTACTTC.

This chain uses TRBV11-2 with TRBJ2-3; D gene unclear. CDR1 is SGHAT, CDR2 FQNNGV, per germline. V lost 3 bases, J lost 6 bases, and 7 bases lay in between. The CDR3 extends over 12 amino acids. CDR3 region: CASSFQWDTQYF. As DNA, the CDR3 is TGTGCCAGCAGCTTTCAGTGGGATACGCAGTATTTT.

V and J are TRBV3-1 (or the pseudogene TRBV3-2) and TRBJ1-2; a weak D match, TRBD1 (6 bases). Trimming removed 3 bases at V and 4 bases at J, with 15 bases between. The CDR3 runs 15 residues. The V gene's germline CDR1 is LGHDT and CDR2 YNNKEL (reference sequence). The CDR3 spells CASSQKTGFSYGYTF. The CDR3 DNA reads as TGTGCCAGCAGCCAGAAAACAGGGTTCAGCTATGGCTACACCTTC.

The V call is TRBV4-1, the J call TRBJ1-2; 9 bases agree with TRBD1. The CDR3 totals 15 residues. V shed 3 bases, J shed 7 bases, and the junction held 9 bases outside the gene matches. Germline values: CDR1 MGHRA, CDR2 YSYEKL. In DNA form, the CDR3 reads TGCGCCAGCAGCCAGGGGACAGGGTTATTGAGTGGCTACACCTTC. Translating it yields CASSQGTGLLSGYTF.

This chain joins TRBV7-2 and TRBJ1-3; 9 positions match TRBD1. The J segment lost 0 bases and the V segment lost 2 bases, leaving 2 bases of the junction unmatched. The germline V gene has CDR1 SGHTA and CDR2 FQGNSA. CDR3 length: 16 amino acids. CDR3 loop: CASSLTGGYSGNTIYF. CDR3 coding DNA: TGTGCCAGCAGCTTAACAGGGGGCTACTCTGGAAACACCATATATTTT.

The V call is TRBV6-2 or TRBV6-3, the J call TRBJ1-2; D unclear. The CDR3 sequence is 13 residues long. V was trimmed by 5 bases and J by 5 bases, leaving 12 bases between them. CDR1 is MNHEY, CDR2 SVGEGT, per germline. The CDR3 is CASSKPGGYGYTF. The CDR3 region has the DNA TGTGCCAGCAGTAAGCCCGGCGGGTATGGCTACACCTTC.

CDR3 DNA: TGCGCCAGCAGCTTGGAGCCAACGGGAGACTATGGCTACACCTTC. Translated, it gives CASSLEPTGDYGYTF. The chain is built from TRBV5-1 and TRBJ1-2; D remains ambiguous. Per germline, CDR1 SGHRS and CDR2 YFSETQ. Trimming removed 0 bases at V and 3 bases at J, with 12 bases between. The CDR3 spans 15 residues.

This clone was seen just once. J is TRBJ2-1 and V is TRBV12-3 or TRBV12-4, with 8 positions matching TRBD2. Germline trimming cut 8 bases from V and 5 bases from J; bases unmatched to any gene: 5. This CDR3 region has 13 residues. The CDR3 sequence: CASSGGGNNEQFF. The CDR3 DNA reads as TGTGCCAGCTCCGGGGGGGGAAACAATGAGCAGTTCTTC.

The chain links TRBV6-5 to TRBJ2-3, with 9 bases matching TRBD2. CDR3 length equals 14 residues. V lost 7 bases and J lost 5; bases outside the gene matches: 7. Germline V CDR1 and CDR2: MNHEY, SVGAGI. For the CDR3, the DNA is TGTGCCAGCACTCCGGGACTAGCCATAGATACGCAGTATTTT. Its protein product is CASTPGLAIDTQYF.

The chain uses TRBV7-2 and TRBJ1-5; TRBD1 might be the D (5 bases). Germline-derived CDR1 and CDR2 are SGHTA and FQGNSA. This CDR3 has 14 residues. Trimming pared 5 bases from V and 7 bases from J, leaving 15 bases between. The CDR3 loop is CASSHAGLEQPQHF. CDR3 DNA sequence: TGTGCCAGCAGCCATGCAGGGCTCGAGCAGCCCCAGCATTTT.

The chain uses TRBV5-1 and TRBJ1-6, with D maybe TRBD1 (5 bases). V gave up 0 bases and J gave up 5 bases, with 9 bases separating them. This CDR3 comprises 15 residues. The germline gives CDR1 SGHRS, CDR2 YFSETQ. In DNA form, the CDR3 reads TGCGCCAGCAGCTTGGCGGGAGGGGATAATTCACCCCTCCACTTT. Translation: CASSLAGGDNSPLHF.

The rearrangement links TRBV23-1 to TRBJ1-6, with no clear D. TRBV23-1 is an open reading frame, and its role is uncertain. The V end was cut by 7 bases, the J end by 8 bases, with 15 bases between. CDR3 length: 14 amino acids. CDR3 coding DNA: TGCGCCAGCAAACCGGTCGGTTCGGATTCACCCCTCCACTTT. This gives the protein CASKPVGSDSPLHF.

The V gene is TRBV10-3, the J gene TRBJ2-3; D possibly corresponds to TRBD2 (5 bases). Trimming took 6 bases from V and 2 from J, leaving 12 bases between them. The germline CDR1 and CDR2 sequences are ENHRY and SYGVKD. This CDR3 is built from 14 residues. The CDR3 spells CAIRDTSTTDTQYF. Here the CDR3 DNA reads TGTGCCATCAGGGATACTAGTACCACAGATACGCAGTATTTT.